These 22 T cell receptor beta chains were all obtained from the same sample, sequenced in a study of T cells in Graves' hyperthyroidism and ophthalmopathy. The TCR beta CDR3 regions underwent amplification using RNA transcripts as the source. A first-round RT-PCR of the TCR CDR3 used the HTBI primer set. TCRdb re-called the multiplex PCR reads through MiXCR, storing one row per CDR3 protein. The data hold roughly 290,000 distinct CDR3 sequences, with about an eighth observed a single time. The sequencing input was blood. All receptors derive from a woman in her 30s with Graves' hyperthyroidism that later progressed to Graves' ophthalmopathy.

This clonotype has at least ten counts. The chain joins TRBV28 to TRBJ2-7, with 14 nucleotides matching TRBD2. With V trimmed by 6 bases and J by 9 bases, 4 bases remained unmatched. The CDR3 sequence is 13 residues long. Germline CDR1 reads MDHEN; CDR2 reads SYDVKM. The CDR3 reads CASRGLAGAGQYF. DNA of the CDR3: TGTGCCAGCAGGGGACTAGCGGGAGCCGGGCAGTACTTC.

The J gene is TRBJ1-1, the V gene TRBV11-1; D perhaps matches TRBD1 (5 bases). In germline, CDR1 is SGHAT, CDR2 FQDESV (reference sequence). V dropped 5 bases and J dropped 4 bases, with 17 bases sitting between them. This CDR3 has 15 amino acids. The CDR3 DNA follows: TGTGCCAGCAGCCGCGGGGCCGCCTCCGGCACTGAAGCTTTCTTT. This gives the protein CASSRGAASGTEAFF. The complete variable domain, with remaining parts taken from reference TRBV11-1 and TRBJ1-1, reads EAEVAQSPRYKITEKSQAVAFWCDPISGHATLYWYRQILGQGPELLVQFQDESVVDDSQLPKDRFSAERLKGVDSTLKIQPAELGDSAMYLCASSRGAASGTEAFFGQGTRLTVV.

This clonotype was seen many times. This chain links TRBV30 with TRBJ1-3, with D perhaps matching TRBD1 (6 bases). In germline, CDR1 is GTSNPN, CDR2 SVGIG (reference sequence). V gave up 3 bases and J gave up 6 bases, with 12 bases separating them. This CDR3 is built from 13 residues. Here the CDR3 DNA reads TGTGCCTGGAGCCGGGACACGGCAAACACCATATATTTT. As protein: CAWSRDTANTIYF. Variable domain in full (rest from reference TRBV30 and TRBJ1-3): SQTIHQWPATLVQPVGSPLSLECTVEGTSNPNLYWYRQAAGRGLQLLFYSVGIGQISSEVPQNLSASRPQDRQFILSSKKLLLSDSGFYLCAWSRDTANTIYFGEGSWLTVV.

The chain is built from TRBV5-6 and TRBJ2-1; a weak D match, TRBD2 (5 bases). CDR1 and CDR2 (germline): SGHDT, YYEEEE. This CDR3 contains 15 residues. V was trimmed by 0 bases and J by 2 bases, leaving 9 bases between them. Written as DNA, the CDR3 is TGTGCCAGCAGCTTGGTGGGAGAAGCCTACAATGAGCAGTTCTTC. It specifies CASSLVGEAYNEQFF.

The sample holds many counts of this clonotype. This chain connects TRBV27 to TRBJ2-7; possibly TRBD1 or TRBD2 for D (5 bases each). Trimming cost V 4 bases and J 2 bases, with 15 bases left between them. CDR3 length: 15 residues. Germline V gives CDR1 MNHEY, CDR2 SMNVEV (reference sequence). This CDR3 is CASSSYRDVAYEQYF. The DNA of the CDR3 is TGTGCCAGCAGTTCCTACCGGGACGTAGCCTACGAGCAGTACTTC.

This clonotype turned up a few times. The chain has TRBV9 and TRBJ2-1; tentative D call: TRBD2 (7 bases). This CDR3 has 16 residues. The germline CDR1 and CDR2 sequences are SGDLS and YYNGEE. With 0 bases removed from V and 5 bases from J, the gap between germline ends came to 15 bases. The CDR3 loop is CASSVVRGGLDNEQFF. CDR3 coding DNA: TGTGCCAGCAGCGTAGTGAGGGGGGGGCTGGACAATGAGCAGTTCTTC.

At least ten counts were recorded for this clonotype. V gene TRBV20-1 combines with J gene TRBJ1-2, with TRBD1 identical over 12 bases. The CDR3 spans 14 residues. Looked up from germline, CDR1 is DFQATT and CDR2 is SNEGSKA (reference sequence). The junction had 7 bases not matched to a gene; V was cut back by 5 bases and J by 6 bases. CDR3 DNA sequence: TGCAGTGCTGAGCCCGGGACAGGGGGCAATGGCTACACCTTC. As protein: CSAEPGTGGNGYTF.

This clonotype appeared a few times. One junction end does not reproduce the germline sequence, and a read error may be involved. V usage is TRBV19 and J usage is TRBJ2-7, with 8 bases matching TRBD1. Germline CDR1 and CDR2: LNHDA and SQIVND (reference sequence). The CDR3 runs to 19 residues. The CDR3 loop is CASSTTQDRAAQNSYGQYF. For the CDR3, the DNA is TGTGCCAGTAGTACCACGCAGGACAGGGCAGCGCAGAACTCCTACGGGCAGTACTTC.

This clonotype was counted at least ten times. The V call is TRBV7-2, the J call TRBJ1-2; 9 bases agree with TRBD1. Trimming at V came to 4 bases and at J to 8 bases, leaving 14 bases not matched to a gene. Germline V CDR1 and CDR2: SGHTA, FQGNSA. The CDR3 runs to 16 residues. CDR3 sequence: CASSYRNLGQGSGYTF. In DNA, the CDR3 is TGTGCCAGCAGCTATAGAAATCTGGGACAGGGTAGCGGCTACACCTTC.

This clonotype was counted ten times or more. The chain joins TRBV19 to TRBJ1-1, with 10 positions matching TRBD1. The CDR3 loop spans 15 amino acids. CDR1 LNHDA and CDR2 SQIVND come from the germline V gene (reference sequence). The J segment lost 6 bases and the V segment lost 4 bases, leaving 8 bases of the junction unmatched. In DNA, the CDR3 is TGTGCCAGTAGTACCCGGGACAGGGGATGGGCTGAAGCTTTCTTT. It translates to CASSTRDRGWAEAFF.

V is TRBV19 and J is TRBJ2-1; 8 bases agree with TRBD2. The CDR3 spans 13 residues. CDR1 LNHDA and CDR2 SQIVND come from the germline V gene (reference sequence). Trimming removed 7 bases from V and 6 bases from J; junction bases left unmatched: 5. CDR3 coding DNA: TGTGCCAGTACGAGCGGGAGTTTCAATGAGCAGTTCTTC. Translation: CASTSGSFNEQFF. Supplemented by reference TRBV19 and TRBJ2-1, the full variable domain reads DGGITQSPKYLFRKEGQNVTLSCEQNLNHDAMYWYRQDPGQGLRLIYYSQIVNDFQKGDIAEGYSVSREKKESFPLTVTSAQKNPTAFYLCASTSGSFNEQFFGPGTRLTVL.

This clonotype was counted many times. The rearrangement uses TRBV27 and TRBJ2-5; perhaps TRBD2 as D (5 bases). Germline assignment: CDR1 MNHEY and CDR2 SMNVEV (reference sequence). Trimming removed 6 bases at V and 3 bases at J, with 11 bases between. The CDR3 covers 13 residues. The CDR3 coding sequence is TGTGCCAGCAGCAGCGGTGAGGAAGAGACCCAGTACTTC. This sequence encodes CASSSGEEETQYF.

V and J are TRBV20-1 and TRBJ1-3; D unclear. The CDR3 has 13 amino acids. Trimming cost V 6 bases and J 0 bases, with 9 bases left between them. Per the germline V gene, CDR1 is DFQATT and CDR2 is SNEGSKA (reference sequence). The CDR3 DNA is TGCAGTGCCGTGCAGGACTCTGGAAACACCATATATTTT. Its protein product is CSAVQDSGNTIYF.

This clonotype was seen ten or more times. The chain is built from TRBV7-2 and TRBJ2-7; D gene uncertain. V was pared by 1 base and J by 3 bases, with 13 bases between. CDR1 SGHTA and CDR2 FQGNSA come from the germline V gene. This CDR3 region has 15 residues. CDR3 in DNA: TGTGCCAGCAGCTTAGACAGCCTAGTGGACTACGAGCAGTACTTC. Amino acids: CASSLDSLVDYEQYF.

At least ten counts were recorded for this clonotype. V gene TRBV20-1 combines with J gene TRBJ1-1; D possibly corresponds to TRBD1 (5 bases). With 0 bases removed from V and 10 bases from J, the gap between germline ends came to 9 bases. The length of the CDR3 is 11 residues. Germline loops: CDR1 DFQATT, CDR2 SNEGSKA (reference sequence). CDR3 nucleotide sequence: TGCAGTGCTAGAGATCGAGGGGCAGCTTTCTTT. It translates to CSARDRGAAFF.

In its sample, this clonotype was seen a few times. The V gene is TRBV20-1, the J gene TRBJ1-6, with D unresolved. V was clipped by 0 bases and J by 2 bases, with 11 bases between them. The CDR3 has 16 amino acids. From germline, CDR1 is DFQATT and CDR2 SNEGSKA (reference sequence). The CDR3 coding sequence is TGCAGTGCTAGAGATCCCGACCGTCCCTATAATTCACCCCTCCACTTT. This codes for CSARDPDRPYNSPLHF.

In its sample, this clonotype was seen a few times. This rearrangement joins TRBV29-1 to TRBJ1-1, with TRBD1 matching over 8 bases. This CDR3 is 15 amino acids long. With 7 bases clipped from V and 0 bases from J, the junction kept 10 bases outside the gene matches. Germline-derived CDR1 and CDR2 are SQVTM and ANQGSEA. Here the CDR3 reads CSALGQVLLNTEAFF. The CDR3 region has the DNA TGCAGCGCATTGGGACAGGTTTTGTTGAACACTGAAGCTTTCTTT.

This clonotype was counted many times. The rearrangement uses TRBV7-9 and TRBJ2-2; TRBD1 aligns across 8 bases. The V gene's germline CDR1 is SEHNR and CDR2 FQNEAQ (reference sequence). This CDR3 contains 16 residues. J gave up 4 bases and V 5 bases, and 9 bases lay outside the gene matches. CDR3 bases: TGTGCCAGCAGCCCCCCAGGGGGCTGGGTCACCGGGGAGCTGTTTTTT. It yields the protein CASSPPGGWVTGELFF.

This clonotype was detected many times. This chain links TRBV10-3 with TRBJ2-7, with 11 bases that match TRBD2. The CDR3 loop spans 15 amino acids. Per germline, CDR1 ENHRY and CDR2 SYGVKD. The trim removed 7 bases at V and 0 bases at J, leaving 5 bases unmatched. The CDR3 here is CAITTGTSGSYEQYF. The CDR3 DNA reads TGTGCCATCACTACTGGGACTAGCGGCTCCTACGAGCAGTACTTC.

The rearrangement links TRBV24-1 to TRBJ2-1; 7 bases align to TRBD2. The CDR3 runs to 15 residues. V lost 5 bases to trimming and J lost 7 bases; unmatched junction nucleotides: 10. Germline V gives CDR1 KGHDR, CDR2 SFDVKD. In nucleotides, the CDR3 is TGTGCCACCAGTGGCGGGGCGGGAGTTACTAATGAGCAGTTCTTC. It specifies CATSGGAGVTNEQFF.

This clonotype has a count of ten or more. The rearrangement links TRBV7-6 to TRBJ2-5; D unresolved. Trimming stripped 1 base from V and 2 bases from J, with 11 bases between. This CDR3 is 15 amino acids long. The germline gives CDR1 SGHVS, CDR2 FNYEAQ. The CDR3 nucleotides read TGTGCCAGCAGCTTAGTCGGCAGTGTTCAAGAGACCCAGTACTTC. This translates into CASSLVGSVQETQYF.

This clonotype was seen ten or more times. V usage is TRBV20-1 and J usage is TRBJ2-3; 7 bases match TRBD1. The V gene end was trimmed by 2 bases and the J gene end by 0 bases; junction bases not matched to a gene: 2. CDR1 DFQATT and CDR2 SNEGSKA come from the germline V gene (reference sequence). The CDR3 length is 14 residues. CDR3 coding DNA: TGCAGTGCTAGAAAGGGGGCGAGCACAGATACGCAGTATTTT. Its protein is CSARKGASTDTQYF.